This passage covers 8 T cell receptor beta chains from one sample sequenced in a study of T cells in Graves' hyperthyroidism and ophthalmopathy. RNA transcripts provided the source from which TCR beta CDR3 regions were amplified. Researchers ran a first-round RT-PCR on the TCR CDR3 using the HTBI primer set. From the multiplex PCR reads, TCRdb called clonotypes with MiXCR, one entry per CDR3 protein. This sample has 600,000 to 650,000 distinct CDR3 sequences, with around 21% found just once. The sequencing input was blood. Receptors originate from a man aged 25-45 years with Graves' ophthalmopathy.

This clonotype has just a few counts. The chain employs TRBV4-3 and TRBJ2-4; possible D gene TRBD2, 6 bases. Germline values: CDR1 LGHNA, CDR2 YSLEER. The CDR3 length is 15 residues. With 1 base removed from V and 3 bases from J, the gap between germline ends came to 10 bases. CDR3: CASSQGSSGKNIQYF. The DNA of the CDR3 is TGCGCCAGCAGCCAAGGGAGTAGCGGCAAAAACATTCAGTACTTC.

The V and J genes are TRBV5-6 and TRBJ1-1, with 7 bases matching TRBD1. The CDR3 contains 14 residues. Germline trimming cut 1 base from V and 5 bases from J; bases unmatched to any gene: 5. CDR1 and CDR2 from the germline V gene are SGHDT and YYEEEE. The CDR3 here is CASSLTQGGTEAFF. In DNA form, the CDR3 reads TGTGCCAGCAGCTTGACCCAGGGGGGGACTGAAGCTTTCTTT.

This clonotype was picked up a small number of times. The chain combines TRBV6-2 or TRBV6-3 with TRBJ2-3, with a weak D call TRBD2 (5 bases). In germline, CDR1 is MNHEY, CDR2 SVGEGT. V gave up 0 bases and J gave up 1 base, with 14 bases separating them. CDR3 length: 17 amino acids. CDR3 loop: CASSYSIGGSGTDTQYF. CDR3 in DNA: TGTGCCAGCAGTTACTCGATTGGTGGGAGTGGCACAGATACGCAGTATTTT.

This CDR3 is CASSSLQGSLSYEQYF. CDR3 sequence (DNA): TGTGCCAGCAGCTCCTTACAAGGTTCCCTCTCCTACGAGCAGTACTTC. This chain joins TRBV6-1 and TRBJ2-7, with unresolved D. Trimming took off 6 bases at V and 0 bases at J, with 18 bases between the two ends. CDR3 size: 16 residues. In germline, CDR1 is MNHNS, CDR2 SASEGT.

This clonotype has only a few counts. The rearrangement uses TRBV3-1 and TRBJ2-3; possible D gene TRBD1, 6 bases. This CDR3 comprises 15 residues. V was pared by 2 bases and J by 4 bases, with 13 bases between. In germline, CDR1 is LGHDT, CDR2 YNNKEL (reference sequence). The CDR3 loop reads CASSQLPQGPDTQYF. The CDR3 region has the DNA TGTGCCAGCAGCCAATTGCCCCAGGGGCCAGATACGCAGTATTTT.

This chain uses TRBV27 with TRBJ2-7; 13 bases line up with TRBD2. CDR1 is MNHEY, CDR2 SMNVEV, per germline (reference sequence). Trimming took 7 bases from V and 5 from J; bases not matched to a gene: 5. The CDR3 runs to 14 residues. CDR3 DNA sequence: TGTGCCAGCACCCCCGGGACTAGCGGGAACGAGCAGTACTTC. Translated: CASTPGTSGNEQYF.

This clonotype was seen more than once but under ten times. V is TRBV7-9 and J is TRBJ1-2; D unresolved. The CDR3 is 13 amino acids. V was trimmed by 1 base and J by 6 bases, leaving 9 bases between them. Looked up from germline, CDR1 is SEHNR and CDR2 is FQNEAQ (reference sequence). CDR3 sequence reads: CASSLVAGHGYTF. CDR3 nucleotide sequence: TGTGCCAGCAGCTTAGTTGCTGGGCATGGCTACACCTTC. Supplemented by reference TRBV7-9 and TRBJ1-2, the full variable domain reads DTGVSQNPRHKITKRGQNVTFRCDPISEHNRLYWYRQTLGQGPEFLTYFQNEAQLEKSRLLSDRFSAERPKGSFSTLEIQRTEQGDSAMYLCASSLVAGHGYTFGSGTRLTVV.

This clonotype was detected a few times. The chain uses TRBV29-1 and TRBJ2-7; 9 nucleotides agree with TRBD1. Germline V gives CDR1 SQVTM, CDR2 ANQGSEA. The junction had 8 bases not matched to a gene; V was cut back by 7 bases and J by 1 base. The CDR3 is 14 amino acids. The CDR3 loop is CSGSVGQGSYEQYF. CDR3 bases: TGCAGCGGGAGTGTAGGACAGGGGTCCTACGAGCAGTACTTC.